This T cell receptor (beta chain) was identified in a study of T cell responses to AZD1222 COVID-19 vaccine. Clones were sequenced by immunoSEQ multiplex PCR, and TCRdb holds only the in-frame ones, with some missing. The profile covers around 140,000 clones, with 90% appearing a single time and 1.5% to 2% taken by the ten largest. This TCR came from an adult who received the AZD1222 COVID-19 vaccine. The source material was peripheral blood, sampled 28 days after the second AZD1222 dose.

The CDR3 loop reads CAWSVASYEQYF. DNA for the CDR3: TGTGCCTGGAGTGTAGCGTCCTACGAGCAGTACTTC. The chain employs TRBV30 and TRBJ2-7; unclear D gene. CDR1 is GTSNPN and CDR2 is SVGIG in the germline V gene (reference sequence). There are 12 residues in the CDR3. V was clipped by 0 bases and J by 1 base, with 4 bases between them.